This T cell receptor (beta chain) emerged from a study of identical twins. TCRdb reprocessed the 5' RACE reads via MiXCR and lists one record per CDR3 protein. The sample yields some 1,600,000 distinct CDR3 sequences, about 31% seen once. This clonotype was observed many times. CDR1 and CDR2 (germline): MNHEY, SVGAGI. Unmatched junction bases numbered 4, after V lost 6 bases and J lost 3 bases. The CDR3 is 13 amino acids. This TCR derives from a newborn girl in good health. The sample was cord blood. The chain recombines TRBV6-5 with TRBJ1-2; the match to TRBD1 covers 7 bases. This CDR3 is CASSRQGYYGYTF. CDR3 DNA sequence: TGTGCCAGCAGCCGACAGGGTTACTATGGCTACACCTTC.